This entry lists 28 T cell receptor beta chains sequenced from one sample in a study of shared clonotypes between healthy human individuals. This table comes from immunoSEQ multiplex PCR, and its TCRdb copy is limited to in-frame clones, with some not included. Of around 100,000 clones in the sample, just over 65% were seen once. Sequencing input: memory CD8+ T cells sorted from blood. Subset reported: CD45RO+ cells pooled with CCR7-negative TemRA cells. The origin of the receptors is a woman aged 25 to 39 in good health.

The chain is built from TRBV6-1 and TRBJ2-5, with TRBD2 matching over 8 bases. After removal of 3 bases from V and 2 bases from J, the junction contained 5 bases not matched to a gene. The germline gives CDR1 MNHNS, CDR2 SASEGT. The length of the CDR3 is 15 residues. CDR3 nucleotides: TGTGCCAGCAGTGAGGTCCGGGGGGGACAAGAGACCCAGTACTTC. Translated: CASSEVRGGQETQYF.

The V and J genes are TRBV5-6 and TRBJ2-7, with TRBD2 identical over 9 bases. J lost 0 bases, V lost 4 bases, and 8 bases had no gene match. The CDR3 loop spans 16 amino acids. CDR1 and CDR2 from the germline V gene are SGHDT and YYEEEE. The CDR3 DNA is TGTGCCAGCAGCGTCCTAGCGGGGCAAGGCTCCTACGAGCAGTACTTC. It yields the protein CASSVLAGQGSYEQYF.

This clone occurred many times. This rearrangement joins TRBV6-6 to TRBJ1-5; D is uncertain. The CDR3 loop spans 13 amino acids. V gave up 6 bases and J gave up 4 bases, with 10 bases separating them. CDR1 MNHNY and CDR2 SVGAGI come from the germline V gene (reference sequence). The CDR3 DNA reads TGTGCCAGCAGAAAACTGATAAATCAGCCCCAGCATTTT. This encodes CASRKLINQPQHF.

The rearrangement joins TRBV6-1 to TRBJ1-5, with D maybe TRBD1 (5 bases). With 3 bases removed from V and 6 bases from J, the gap between germline ends came to 12 bases. The CDR3 runs to 14 residues. Germline V CDR1 and CDR2: MNHNS, SASEGT. The CDR3 spells CASSDGQGGQPQHF. The CDR3 coding sequence is TGTGCCAGCAGTGACGGGCAGGGTGGTCAGCCCCAGCATTTT.

The rearrangement links TRBV10-3 to TRBJ1-2; D not certain. The V end lost 2 bases, the J end lost 7 bases, and 5 bases lay between the germline ends. This CDR3 region has 11 residues. Per the germline V gene, CDR1 is ENHRY and CDR2 is SYGVKD. In DNA form, the CDR3 reads TGTGCCATCAGTGAGGGACTTGGCTACACCTTC. Encoded protein: CAISEGLGYTF.

Worth noting for this clone: The same CDR3 also results from other DNA sequences found in this sample. This rearrangement joins TRBV19 to TRBJ1-2, with 8 bases fitting TRBD1. The CDR3 is 13 residues long. The trim removed 5 bases at V and 5 bases at J, leaving 4 bases unmatched. The germline V gene encodes CDR1 LNHDA and CDR2 SQIVND (reference sequence). CDR3 sequence reads: CASSPTGGYGYTF. The CDR3 bases are TGTGCCAGTAGTCCCACAGGGGGTTATGGCTACACCTTC. The full variable domain, rest sourced from reference TRBV19 and TRBJ1-2, is DGGITQSPKYLFRKEGQNVTLSCEQNLNHDAMYWYRQDPGQGLRLIYYSQIVNDFQKGDIAEGYSVSREKKESFPLTVTSAQKNPTAFYLCASSPTGGYGYTFGSGTRLTVV.

The V gene is TRBV7-6, the J gene TRBJ2-7; 10 bases map to TRBD2. J lost 6 bases, V lost 4 bases, and 21 bases had no gene match. Germline CDR1 is SGHVS and CDR2 is FNYEAQ. The CDR3 length is 19 residues. In nucleotides, the CDR3 is TGTGCCAGCAGCTGGGCGGAGACGGCTAGCGGGAGTTCCCCCCCCGAGCAGTACTTC. It specifies CASSWAETASGSSPPEQYF.

The V gene is TRBV25-1, the J gene TRBJ1-1; no reliable D call. Germline loops: CDR1 MGHDK, CDR2 SYGVNS. The CDR3 has 15 residues. V lost 6 bases to trimming and J lost 7 bases, with 21 bases between them. In DNA, the CDR3 is TGTGCCAGCAGCGGGCAGAATGGCGGGCATGGTGAAGCTTTCTTT. This gives the protein CASSGQNGGHGEAFF.

This clone was picked up one time. This sequence joins TRBV10-1 and TRBJ2-3; no firm D call. Trimming shortened V by 4 bases and J by 3 bases, and 5 bases separated the two germline ends. This CDR3 is built from 12 residues. The V gene's germline CDR1 is WNHNN and CDR2 SYGVQD (reference sequence). In DNA form, the CDR3 reads TGCGCCAGCAGTGGCGAGACAGATACGCAGTATTTT. Its translation is CASSGETDTQYF.

The chain combines TRBV5-8 with TRBJ2-7; D gene uncertain. Between the trimmed V and J ends, which lost 1 base and 0 bases, there was a span of 5 bases. This CDR3 is 13 amino acids long. CDR1 is SGHTS, CDR2 YDEGEE, per germline. CDR3 amino acids: CASSLSSSYEQYF. The CDR3 bases are TGTGCCAGCAGCTTGAGCTCCTCCTACGAGCAGTACTTC. The whole variable domain, remainder taken from reference TRBV5-8 and TRBJ2-7, is EAGVTQSPTHLIKTRGQQATLRCSPISGHTSVYWYQQALGLGLQFLLWYDEGEERNRGNFPPRFSGRQFPNYSSELNVNALELEDSALYLCASSLSSSYEQYFGPGTRLTVT.

This clone was counted between two and nine times. The rearrangement joins TRBV7-2 to TRBJ2-2; D may match TRBD1 or TRBD2 (5 bases each). The germline V gene has CDR1 SGHTA and CDR2 FQGNSA. V dropped 1 base and J dropped 6 bases, with 12 bases sitting between them. The CDR3 totals 15 residues. The chain's CDR3 is CASSLERGPPGELFF. CDR3 DNA sequence: TGTGCCAGCAGCTTAGAACGGGGCCCCCCCGGGGAGCTGTTTTTT. The variable domain in full, completed from reference TRBV7-2 and TRBJ2-2, reads GAGVSQSPSNKVTEKGKDVELRCDPISGHTALYWYRQSLGQGLEFLIYFQGNSAPDKSGLPSDRFSAERTGGSVSTLTIQRTQQEDSAVYLCASSLERGPPGELFFGEGSRLTVL.

The count of this clone is one. This rearrangement joins TRBV11-2 to TRBJ2-2; the D gene is possibly TRBD2 (5 bases). The CDR3 spans 15 residues. Trimming cost V 2 bases and J 8 bases, with 15 bases left between them. Germline loops: CDR1 SGHAT, CDR2 FQNNGV. The CDR3 spells CASSLLNSGVGELFF. The CDR3 DNA is TGTGCCAGCAGCTTACTCAACTCCGGGGTAGGGGAGCTGTTTTTT.

This clone was seen more than once but under ten times. V is TRBV27 and J is TRBJ2-4, with a tentative D call TRBD1 (6 bases). The CDR3 is 16 amino acids. The germline V and J ends were trimmed by 6 bases and 1 base, with 16 bases remaining between them. Germline V lookup: CDR1 MNHEY, CDR2 SMNVEV (reference sequence). CDR3 region: CASRRVTRGAKNIQYF. CDR3 sequence (DNA): TGTGCCAGCAGGAGAGTTACTAGGGGGGCCAAAAACATTCAGTACTTC.

This clone was seen more than once but under ten times. The chain links TRBV7-8 to TRBJ1-6; D possibly corresponds to TRBD1 (5 bases). CDR1 is SGHVS, CDR2 FQNEAQ, per germline. The CDR3 totals 14 residues. Trimming removed 4 bases at V and 6 bases at J, with 10 bases between. CDR3 in DNA: TGTGCCAGCAGCTCGTCAGGGATTAATTCACCCCTCCACTTT. Amino acids: CASSSSGINSPLHF.

The CDR3 sequence is CASSSGTVQETQYF. The CDR3 coding sequence is TGTGCCAGCAGTTCCGGGACAGTACAAGAGACCCAGTACTTC. This sequence joins TRBV28 and TRBJ2-5; 7 bases are shared with TRBD1. Germline values: CDR1 MDHEN, CDR2 SYDVKM. V shed 4 bases, J shed 2 bases, and the junction held 4 bases outside the gene matches. This CDR3 comprises 14 residues.

The sample holds a few counts of this clone. The chain uses TRBV2 and TRBJ2-3, with D perhaps matching TRBD2 (5 bases). CDR3 size: 13 residues. Germline assignment: CDR1 SNHLY and CDR2 FYNNEI. Trimming took off 6 bases at V and 6 bases at J, with 13 bases between the two ends. This chain's CDR3 is CASRREGMDTQYF. CDR3 nucleotide sequence: TGTGCCAGCAGGAGGGAAGGAATGGATACGCAGTATTTT. Together with reference TRBV2 and TRBJ2-3, the CDR3 gives the full variable domain: EPEVTQTPSHQVTQMGQEVILRCVPISNHLYFYWYRQILGQKVEFLVSFYNNEISEKSEIFDDQFSVERPDGSNFTLKIRSTKLEDSAMYFCASRREGMDTQYFGPGTRLTVL.

This clone has more than one count but fewer than ten. J is TRBJ1-1 and V is TRBV28, with 7 bases identical to TRBD1. The CDR3 totals 14 residues. After removal of 6 bases from V and 2 bases from J, the junction contained 6 bases not matched to a gene. CDR1 is MDHEN and CDR2 is SYDVKM in the germline V gene. The CDR3 sequence: CASSPGGENTEAFF. CDR3 DNA: TGTGCCAGCAGCCCAGGGGGAGAAAACACTGAAGCTTTCTTT.

The rearrangement links TRBV25-1 to TRBJ2-1; the D is unclear. CDR1 MGHDK and CDR2 SYGVNS come from the germline V gene. The V and J ends lost 4 bases and 0 bases respectively, with 4 bases between them. The CDR3 runs 13 residues. CDR3 in amino acids: CASSASSYNEQFF. The CDR3 nucleotides read TGTGCCAGCAGTGCGAGCTCCTACAATGAGCAGTTCTTC. The full variable domain, with the rest looked up from reference TRBV25-1 and TRBJ2-1, is EADIYQTPRYLVIGTGKKITLECSQTMGHDKMYWYQQDPGMELHLIHYSYGVNSTEKGDLSSESTVSRIRTEHFPLTLESARPSHTSQYLCASSASSYNEQFFGPGTRLTVL.

In this sample, this clone turned up a few times. The CDR3 nucleotides are TGTGCCAGCTCAGGGGGGGGGAAGTACGAGCAGTACTTC. Translated, it gives CASSGGGKYEQYF. The chain has TRBV28 and TRBJ2-7; TRBD1 or TRBD2 may be the D gene (7 bases each). V was clipped by 8 bases and J by 4 bases, with 15 bases between them. The CDR3 is made up of 13 amino acids. Germline CDR1 is MDHEN and CDR2 is SYDVKM.

The CDR3 region has the DNA TGCGCCAGCAGCCAATTCAGTGACAGAGCTAACTATGGCTACACCTTC. Encoded protein: CASSQFSDRANYGYTF. The rearrangement uses TRBV4-1 and TRBJ1-2; D may be TRBD1 (5 bases). Trimming stripped 2 bases from V and 0 bases from J, with 13 bases between. Germline CDR1 MGHRA, CDR2 YSYEKL. CDR3 length: 16 residues.

This chain connects TRBV7-2 to TRBJ2-5, with 13 nucleotides matching TRBD2. The CDR3 covers 19 residues. CDR1 is SGHTA and CDR2 is FQGNSA in the germline V gene. Germline trimming cut 5 bases from V and 8 bases from J; bases unmatched to any gene: 20. Here the CDR3 DNA reads TGTGCCAGCAGCCGAAAACCGGGACTAGCGGGATGTTGCCAAGGAACCCAGTACTTC. It translates to CASSRKPGLAGCCQGTQYF.

The J gene is TRBJ1-1, the V gene TRBV5-1; no definite D call. V gave up 0 bases and J gave up 4 bases, with 13 bases separating them. The CDR3 loop spans 15 amino acids. CDR1 and CDR2 (germline): SGHRS, YFSETQ. Written as DNA, the CDR3 is TGCGCCAGCAGCTTGGCACCCCGGCTTGGCACTGAAGCTTTCTTT. This translates into CASSLAPRLGTEAFF.

The J gene is TRBJ1-2, the V gene TRBV7-2, with TRBD1 matching 8 bases. The junction had 5 bases not matched to a gene; V was cut back by 3 bases and J by 2 bases. Germline values: CDR1 SGHTA, CDR2 FQGNSA. The CDR3 covers 15 residues. CDR3 protein: CASSLTGTGNYGYTF. CDR3 sequence (DNA): TGTGCCAGCAGCTTGACCGGGACAGGAAACTATGGCTACACCTTC.

The chain combines TRBV7-3 with TRBJ2-7; D perhaps matches TRBD1 (6 bases). Deletions cut 5 bases from V and 5 bases from J, with 16 bases between. Germline values: CDR1 SGHTA, CDR2 FQGTGA. The CDR3 contains 14 residues. The CDR3 reads CASSPEPGHNEQYF. The CDR3 bases are TGTGCCAGCAGCCCGGAGCCGGGACACAACGAGCAGTACTTC.

V is TRBV5-1 and J is TRBJ2-1, with D tentatively TRBD2 (5 bases). The CDR3 extends over 16 amino acids. V was pared by 1 base and J by 6 bases, with 17 bases between. The germline V gene encodes CDR1 SGHRS and CDR2 YFSETQ. CDR3 sequence: CASSLSRIERTNEQFF. Written as DNA, the CDR3 is TGCGCCAGCAGCTTGAGTAGAATAGAGCGGACCAATGAGCAGTTCTTC.

This clone was recorded a few times. The CDR3 loop is CASSPTSGKGLGTQYF. CDR3 DNA sequence: TGTGCCAGCAGCCCGACTAGCGGGAAAGGTTTAGGGACCCAGTACTTC. The chain links TRBV28 to TRBJ2-5; 11 bases agree with TRBD2. There are 16 residues in the CDR3. V trimming: 6 bases; J trimming: 7 bases; junction bases outside the gene matches: 13. The germline CDR1 and CDR2 sequences are MDHEN and SYDVKM.

This clone was seen only a few times. Its ends do not fully match the called genes, so a read error is possible. V is TRBV2 and J is TRBJ2-3, with a tentative D call TRBD1 (5 bases). This CDR3 has 16 residues. The germline V gene encodes CDR1 SNHLY and CDR2 FYNNEI. The CDR3 is CASSKAWTKFTDTQYF. Written as DNA, the CDR3 is TGTGCCAGCAGTAAAGCCTGGACAAAATTCACAGATACGCAGTATTTT. The whole variable domain, filled in from reference TRBV2 and TRBJ2-3, reads EPEVTQTPSHQVTQMGQEVILRCVPISNHLYFYWYRQILGQKVEFLVSFYNNEISEKSEIFDDQFSVERPDGSNFTLKIRSTKLEDSAMYFCASSKAWTKFTDTQYFGPGTRLTVL.

This clone was found many times. The chain is built from TRBV5-1 and TRBJ2-5, with 7 bases identical to TRBD1. The J segment lost 7 bases and the V segment lost 2 bases, leaving 14 bases of the junction unmatched. The germline V gene encodes CDR1 SGHRS and CDR2 YFSETQ. This CDR3 region has 16 residues. This chain's CDR3 is CASSLGSTGWYGTQYF. In DNA, the CDR3 is TGCGCCAGCAGCTTAGGCTCGACAGGGTGGTATGGGACCCAGTACTTC. Complete variable domain (other parts from reference TRBV5-1 and TRBJ2-5): KAGVTQTPRYLIKTRGQQVTLSCSPISGHRSVSWYQQTPGQGLQFLFEYFSETQRNKGNFPGRFSGRQFSNSRSEMNVSTLELGDSALYLCASSLGSTGWYGTQYFGPGTRLLVL.